The 24 T cell receptor beta chains in this list originate from one sample, sequenced in a study of blood T cell repertoires in COVID-19. TCRdb keeps only in-frame clones here, not all; method: immunoSEQ multiplex PCR. This table has approximately 450,000 clones, 70% to 90% appearing once. Sequencing was performed on PBMCs or T cells enriched from blood (not recorded which). Receptors originate from a woman between 18 and 29 years old with acute COVID-19.

The chain has TRBV4-2 and TRBJ2-7, with TRBD1 matching over 9 bases. CDR1 is LGHNA, CDR2 YNFKEQ, per germline. With 2 bases clipped from V and 2 bases from J, the junction kept 4 bases outside the gene matches. The CDR3 is 15 residues long. The CDR3 reads CASSQPGQGTYEQYF. In DNA, the CDR3 is TGTGCCAGCAGCCAACCGGGACAGGGAACCTACGAGCAGTACTTC.

The J gene is TRBJ2-1, the V gene TRBV12-2; the DNA was not used to check the table's D call, TRBD2. TRBV12-2 is assigned pseudogene status. The CDR3 has 14 amino acids. CDR3 sequence: CAIKWRSRRNEQFF. CDR3 DNA: TGTGCAATAAAATGGCGGTCACGACGCAATGAGCAGTTCTTC.

The chain combines TRBV10-3 with TRBJ2-1; unclear D gene. Trimming cost V 6 bases and J 0 bases, with 12 bases left between them. This CDR3 region has 15 residues. Germline-derived CDR1 and CDR2 are ENHRY and SYGVKD. DNA for the CDR3: TGTGCCATCAGGGAAGACTTATACTCCTACAATGAGCAGTTCTTC. Amino acids: CAIREDLYSYNEQFF.

V usage is TRBV19 and J usage is TRBJ1-4; TRBD1 aligns across 7 bases. CDR1 is LNHDA and CDR2 is SQIVND in the germline V gene (reference sequence). Losses at the gene ends were 8 bases for V and 8 bases for J; bases not matched to a gene: 8. The CDR3 contains 13 residues. The CDR3 reads CASSKTGYEKLFF. CDR3 DNA sequence: TGTGCCAGTTCTAAGACAGGGTACGAAAAACTGTTTTTT.

This chain joins TRBV6-1 and TRBJ1-2; 9 nucleotides match TRBD1. V lost 1 base to trimming and J lost 3 bases; unmatched junction nucleotides: 9. Looked up from germline, CDR1 is MNHNS and CDR2 is SASEGT. The CDR3 is 17 residues long. CDR3 amino acids: CASSEVRGQGAYYGYTF. DNA for the CDR3: TGTGCCAGCAGTGAAGTTCGGGGACAGGGTGCCTACTATGGCTACACCTTC.

The J gene is TRBJ2-3, the V gene TRBV5-4, with 8 positions matching TRBD1. The J segment lost 2 bases and the V segment lost 4 bases, leaving 3 bases of the junction unmatched. CDR1 and CDR2 (germline): SGHNT, YYREEE (reference sequence). CDR3 length: 14 amino acids. This CDR3 is CASSRQGSTDTQYF. The CDR3 DNA reads TGTGCCAGCAGCCGACAGGGGTCCACAGATACGCAGTATTTT. The full variable domain, with the rest looked up from reference TRBV5-4 and TRBJ2-3, is ETGVTQSPTHLIKTRGQQVTLRCSSQSGHNTVSWYQQALGQGPQFIFQYYREEENGRGNFPPRFSGLQFPNYSSELNVNALELDDSALYLCASSRQGSTDTQYFGPGTRLTVL.

The chain employs TRBV6-5 and TRBJ2-7; TRBD1 matches 7 bases. The V segment lost 4 bases and the J segment 3 bases; nucleotides outside the gene matches: 9. Germline CDR1 and CDR2: MNHEY and SVGAGI. The CDR3 is 15 residues long. CDR3 DNA: TGTGCCAGCAGTTCAGACCCGGGACAGCACTACGAGCAGTACTTC. This translates into CASSSDPGQHYEQYF.

This sequence joins TRBV18 and TRBJ2-7; 7 bases align to TRBD2. Germline V gene lookup returns CDR1 KGHSH and CDR2 LQKENI. J lost 3 bases, V lost 2 bases, and 4 bases had no gene match. The CDR3 is 14 amino acids. The CDR3 nucleotides are TGTGCCAGCTCACCAGCCCAGCGGGGCTACGAGCAGTACTTC. Encoded protein: CASSPAQRGYEQYF.

This clone has only one observation. The chain couples TRBV5-5 to TRBJ1-5, with TRBD1 matching over 8 bases. CDR1 and CDR2 (germline): SGHKS, YYEKEE (reference sequence). V trimming: 6 bases; J trimming: 2 bases; junction bases outside the gene matches: 4. The CDR3 spans 14 residues. CDR3 DNA sequence: TGTGCCAGCACTACAGGGGGGGGCAATCAGCCCCAGCATTTT. Protein: CASTTGGGNQPQHF.

This chain links TRBV7-8 with TRBJ1-6; the D is unclear. The length of the CDR3 is 15 residues. Germline lookup yields CDR1 SGHVS and CDR2 FQNEAQ. V gave up 1 base and J gave up 3 bases, with 7 bases separating them. CDR3 amino acids: CASSLGGSYNSPLHF. The CDR3 nucleotides are TGTGCCAGCAGCTTAGGAGGGAGCTATAATTCACCCCTCCACTTT.

The chain couples TRBV27 to TRBJ1-5, with D unclear. Germline lookup yields CDR1 MNHEY and CDR2 SMNVEV (reference sequence). The CDR3 covers 14 residues. V was clipped by 5 bases and J by 7 bases, with 15 bases between them. CDR3 DNA: TGTGCCAGCAGTCCGCCGGGAGCTCACCAGCCCCAGCATTTT. Its protein product is CASSPPGAHQPQHF.

This clone was seen a handful of times. V is TRBV11-2 and J is TRBJ2-2; 10 bases align to TRBD2. J was trimmed by 7 bases and V by 2 bases; bases with no gene match: 7. Germline loops: CDR1 SGHAT, CDR2 FQNNGV. The CDR3 covers 16 residues. CDR3 sequence reads: CASSLRAGGLVGELFF. The DNA of the CDR3 is TGTGCCAGCAGCTTACGAGCGGGGGGGCTCGTCGGGGAGCTGTTTTTT.

V and J are TRBV27 and TRBJ1-6, with 7 nucleotides matching TRBD1. Germline CDR1 MNHEY, CDR2 SMNVEV (reference sequence). The V gene end was trimmed by 10 bases and the J gene end by 7 bases; junction bases not matched to a gene: 7. The CDR3 covers 13 residues. For the CDR3, the DNA is TGTGCCACCGTGGGACAGATCAATTCACCCCTCCACTTT. Translated: CATVGQINSPLHF.

This clone was seen at least ten times. The rearrangement joins TRBV30 to TRBJ2-3; 9 bases fit TRBD2. Germline CDR1 is GTSNPN and CDR2 is SVGIG (reference sequence). The CDR3 is 16 amino acids. With V trimmed by 3 bases and J by 5 bases, 12 bases remained unmatched. CDR3 amino acids: CAWSETGLAFGDTQYF. The CDR3, as DNA: TGTGCCTGGAGCGAGACAGGACTAGCGTTTGGAGATACGCAGTATTTT.

Only a few counts were recorded for this clone. CDR3 amino acids: CASSELTGRNQPQHF. The CDR3 region has the DNA TGTGCCAGCAGTGAGTTAACAGGGCGCAATCAGCCCCAGCATTTT. The genes are TRBV2 and TRBJ1-5, with D possibly being TRBD1 (6 bases). Deletions cut 3 bases from V and 2 bases from J, with 11 bases between. In germline, CDR1 is SNHLY, CDR2 FYNNEI. This CDR3 region has 15 residues. The variable domain in full, with the rest retrieved from reference TRBV2 and TRBJ1-5, is EPEVTQTPSHQVTQMGQEVILRCVPISNHLYFYWYRQILGQKVEFLVSFYNNEISEKSEIFDDQFSVERPDGSNFTLKIRSTKLEDSAMYFCASSELTGRNQPQHFGDGTRLSIL.

This clone was detected only once. The chain has TRBV7-9 and TRBJ1-5; D perhaps matches TRBD1 (6 bases). V was pared by 5 bases and J by 3 bases, with 11 bases between. The CDR3 is 14 amino acids. The germline CDR1 and CDR2 sequences are SEHNR and FQNEAQ (reference sequence). The CDR3 protein is CASSLGTINQPQHF. For the CDR3, the DNA is TGTGCCAGCAGCCTCGGGACAATCAATCAGCCCCAGCATTTT.

V is TRBV28 and J is TRBJ2-7, with 7 bases fitting TRBD1. V was pared by 2 bases and J by 0 bases, with 13 bases of the junction left unmatched. CDR1 MDHEN and CDR2 SYDVKM come from the germline V gene. The CDR3 is 18 residues long. CDR3 sequence (DNA): TGTGCCAGCAGTTTACGGTCGGGGACAGAGACCCTCTCCTACGAGCAGTACTTC. Its protein product is CASSLRSGTETLSYEQYF. The whole variable domain, filled in from reference TRBV28 and TRBJ2-7, reads DVKVTQSSRYLVKRTGEKVFLECVQDMDHENMFWYRQDPGLGLRLIYFSYDVKMKEKGDIPEGYSVSREKKERFSLILESASTNQTSMYLCASSLRSGTETLSYEQYFGPGTRLTVT.

V gene TRBV27 combines with J gene TRBJ1-5; D perhaps matches TRBD1 (6 bases). This CDR3 is 15 amino acids long. Trimming removed 7 bases at V and 2 bases at J, with 15 bases between. Per germline, CDR1 MNHEY and CDR2 SMNVEV (reference sequence). The chain's CDR3 is CASTLTGLGNQPQHF. The CDR3 nucleotides are TGTGCCAGCACCCTAACAGGGTTGGGCAATCAGCCCCAGCATTTT.

The chain recombines TRBV21-1 with TRBJ1-5; the D call in the table, TRBD1, was not verified against the DNA. TRBV21-1 is annotated as a pseudogene. The CDR3 is 19 amino acids. CDR3 loop: CASSKGLGPTRDRVKPQHF. For the CDR3, the DNA is TGTGCCAGCAGCAAAGGATTAGGGCCAACTCGGGACAGGGTGAAGCCCCAGCATTTT.

The chain is built from TRBV29-1 and TRBJ2-7; TRBD1 matches 7 bases. The CDR3 is 13 amino acids. The V gene end was trimmed by 7 bases and the J gene end by 3 bases; junction bases not matched to a gene: 9. From germline, CDR1 is SQVTM and CDR2 ANQGSEA. The CDR3 is CSALTGNYYEQYF. In nucleotides, the CDR3 is TGCAGCGCACTGACAGGGAACTACTACGAGCAGTACTTC.

The V and J genes are TRBV29-1 and TRBJ2-2; D uncertain. Trimming pared 6 bases from V and 4 bases from J, leaving 9 bases between. CDR1 SQVTM and CDR2 ANQGSEA come from the germline V gene. The CDR3 length is 12 residues. The chain's CDR3 is CSVTGGTGELFF. The CDR3 DNA sequence: TGCAGCGTAACCGGCGGCACCGGGGAGCTGTTTTTT.

Note on this clone: Other DNA sequences in this sample translate to the same CDR3. CDR3: CASSQARVSGYTF. In nucleotides, the CDR3 is TGTGCCAGCAGCCAGGCGCGGGTCTCGGGCTACACCTTC. The rearrangement links TRBV3-1 (or the pseudogene TRBV3-2) to TRBJ1-2; D is ambiguous. The CDR3 is made up of 13 amino acids. V dropped 3 bases and J dropped 8 bases, with 13 bases sitting between them. From germline, CDR1 is LGHDT and CDR2 YNNKEL (reference sequence).

The CDR3 sequence is CASSLVAGTYNEQFF. CDR3 bases: TGTGCCAGCAGCTTAGTCGCGGGGACCTACAATGAGCAGTTCTTC. The chain is built from TRBV11-3 and TRBJ2-1; tentatively, D is TRBD2 (6 bases). Germline V gene lookup returns CDR1 SGHNT and CDR2 YENEEA. The CDR3 has 15 amino acids. Trimming shortened V by 1 base and J by 2 bases, and 9 bases separated the two germline ends.

The chain carries TRBV6-5 and TRBJ2-3; TRBD2 aligns across 11 bases. The trim removed 2 bases at V and 4 bases at J, leaving 5 bases unmatched. The germline V gene has CDR1 MNHEY and CDR2 SVGAGI. The CDR3 loop spans 16 amino acids. The CDR3 DNA reads as TGTGCCAGCAGTTACATTAGCGGGGGGGCGGCAGATACGCAGTATTTT. Amino acids: CASSYISGGAADTQYF.